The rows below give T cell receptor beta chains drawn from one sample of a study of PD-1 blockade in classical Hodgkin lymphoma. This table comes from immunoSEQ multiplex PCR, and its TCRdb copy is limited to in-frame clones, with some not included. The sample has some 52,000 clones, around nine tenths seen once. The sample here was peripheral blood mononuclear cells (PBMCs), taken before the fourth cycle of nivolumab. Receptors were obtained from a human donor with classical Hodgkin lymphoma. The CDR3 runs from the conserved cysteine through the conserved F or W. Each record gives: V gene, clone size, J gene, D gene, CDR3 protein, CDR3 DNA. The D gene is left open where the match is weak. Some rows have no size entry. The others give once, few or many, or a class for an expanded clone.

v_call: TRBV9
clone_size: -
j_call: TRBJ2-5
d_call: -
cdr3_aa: CASSNQETQYF
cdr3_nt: TGTGCCAGCAGCAACCAAGAGACCCAGTACTTC

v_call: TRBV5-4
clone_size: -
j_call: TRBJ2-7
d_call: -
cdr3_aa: CASSPTGFGHEQYF
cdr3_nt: TGTGCCAGCAGCCCTACGGGATTCGGTCACGAGCAGTACTTC

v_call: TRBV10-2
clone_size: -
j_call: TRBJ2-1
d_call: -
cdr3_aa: CASSDSGPYNEQFF
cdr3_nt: TGCGCCAGCAGTGATAGCGGACCGTACAATGAGCAGTTCTTC

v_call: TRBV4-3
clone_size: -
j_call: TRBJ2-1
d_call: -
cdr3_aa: CASSQVEPGTQFF
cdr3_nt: TGCGCCAGCAGCCAAGTCGAACCGGGTACGCAGTTCTTC

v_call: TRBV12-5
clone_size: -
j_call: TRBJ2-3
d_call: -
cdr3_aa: CASGGESPTDTQYF
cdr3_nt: TGTGCTAGTGGTGGTGAATCTCCCACAGATACGCAGTATTTT

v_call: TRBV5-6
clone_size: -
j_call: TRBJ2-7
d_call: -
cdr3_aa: CASSPLSRNEQYF
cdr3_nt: TGTGCCAGCAGCCCTCTTAGCAGGAACGAGCAGTACTTC

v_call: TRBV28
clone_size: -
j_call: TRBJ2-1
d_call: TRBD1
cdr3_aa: CASRGQGAYNEQFF
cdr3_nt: TGTGCCAGCAGGGGACAGGGGGCGTACAATGAGCAGTTCTTC

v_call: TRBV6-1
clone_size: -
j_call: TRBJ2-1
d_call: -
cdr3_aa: CASRSGPYNEQFF
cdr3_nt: TGTGCCAGCCGGAGCGGGCCCTACAATGAGCAGTTCTTC

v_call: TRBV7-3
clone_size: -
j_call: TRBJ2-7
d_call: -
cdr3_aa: CASSLRAGRTYEQYF
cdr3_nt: TGTGCCAGCAGCTTAAGGGCAGGGAGGACCTACGAGCAGTACTTC

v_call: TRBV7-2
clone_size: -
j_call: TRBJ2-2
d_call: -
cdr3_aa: CASSLVSTGELFF
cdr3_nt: TGTGCCAGCAGCTTAGTCTCCACCGGGGAGCTGTTTTTT

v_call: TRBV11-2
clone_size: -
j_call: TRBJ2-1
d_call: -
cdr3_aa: CASSSQGREQFF
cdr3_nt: TGTGCCAGCAGCTCTCAGGGAAGGGAGCAGTTCTTC

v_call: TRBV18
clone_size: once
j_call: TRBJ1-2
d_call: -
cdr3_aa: CASSPKIQVWDYGYTF
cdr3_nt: TGTGCCAGCTCACCCAAAATACAGGTTTGGGACTATGGCTACACCTTC

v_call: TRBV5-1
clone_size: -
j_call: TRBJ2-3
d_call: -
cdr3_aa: CASSLAQGSDTQYF
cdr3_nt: TGCGCCAGCAGCTTGGCTCAGGGGTCAGATACGCAGTATTTT

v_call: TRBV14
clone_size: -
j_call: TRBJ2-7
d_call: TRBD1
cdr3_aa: CASSQEIGDRGGEQYF
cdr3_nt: TGTGCCAGCAGCCAAGAGATAGGGGACAGGGGTGGAGAGCAGTACTTC

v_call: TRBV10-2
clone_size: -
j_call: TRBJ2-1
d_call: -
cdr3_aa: CAPAGGSYNEQFF
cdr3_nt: TGCGCCCCGGCTGGCGGGTCCTACAATGAGCAGTTCTTC

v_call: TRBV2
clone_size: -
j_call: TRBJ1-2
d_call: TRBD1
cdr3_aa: CASSVDRVNYGYTF
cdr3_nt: TGTGCCAGCAGTGTGGACAGGGTTAACTATGGCTACACCTTC

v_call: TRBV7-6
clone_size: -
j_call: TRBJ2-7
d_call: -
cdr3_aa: CASSLRRSGESYEQYF
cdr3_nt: TGTGCCAGCAGCTTAAGGCGGTCGGGGGAATCCTACGAGCAGTACTTC

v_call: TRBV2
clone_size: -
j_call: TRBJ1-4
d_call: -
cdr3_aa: CASSGREKLFF
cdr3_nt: TGTGCCAGCAGTGGGCGTGAAAAACTGTTTTTT

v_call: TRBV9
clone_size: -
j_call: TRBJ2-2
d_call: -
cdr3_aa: CASSVQGLDTGELFF
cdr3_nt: TGTGCCAGCAGCGTGCAGGGTTTGGACACCGGGGAGCTGTTTTTT

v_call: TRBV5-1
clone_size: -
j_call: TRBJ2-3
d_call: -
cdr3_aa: CASSPRGGTDTQYF
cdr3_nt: TGCGCCAGCAGTCCAAGAGGGGGCACAGATACGCAGTATTTT

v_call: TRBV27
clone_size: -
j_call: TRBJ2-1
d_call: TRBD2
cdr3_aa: CASSLSGQGIGLAGGSSYNEQFF
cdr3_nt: TGTGCCAGCAGTTTATCTGGACAGGGTATCGGGCTAGCGGGAGGGAGCTCCTACAATGAGCAGTTCTTC

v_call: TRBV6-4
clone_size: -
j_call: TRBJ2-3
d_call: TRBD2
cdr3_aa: CASSVSSGGTDTQYF
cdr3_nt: TGTGCCAGCAGTGTATCTAGCGGGGGTACAGATACGCAGTATTTT

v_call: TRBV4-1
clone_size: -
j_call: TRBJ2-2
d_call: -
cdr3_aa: CASSIRGTLTGELFF
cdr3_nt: TGCGCCAGCAGTATAAGGGGGACCCTAACCGGGGAGCTGTTTTTT

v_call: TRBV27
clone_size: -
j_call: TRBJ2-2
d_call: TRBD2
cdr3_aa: CASSLSPRGRASTGELFF
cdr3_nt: TGTGCCAGCAGTTTAAGTCCTCGCGGGAGGGCCAGCACCGGGGAGCTGTTTTTT

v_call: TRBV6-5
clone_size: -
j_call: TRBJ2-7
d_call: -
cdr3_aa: CASSPALVGAYEQYF
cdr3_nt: TGTGCCAGCAGTCCCGCGTTGGTGGGGGCCTACGAGCAGTACTTC

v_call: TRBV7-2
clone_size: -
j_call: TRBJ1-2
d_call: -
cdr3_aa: CASSPPGGGYGYTF
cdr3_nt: TGTGCCAGCAGCCCGCCAGGCGGGGGCTATGGCTACACCTTC

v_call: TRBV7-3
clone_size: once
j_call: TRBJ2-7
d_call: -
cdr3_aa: CASSLGQGYPRAEQYF
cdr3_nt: TGTGCCAGCAGCTTAGGGCAGGGTTATCCCCGGGCCGAGCAGTACTTC

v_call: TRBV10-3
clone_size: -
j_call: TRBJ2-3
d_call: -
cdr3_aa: CATREPRADTQYF
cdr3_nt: TGTGCCACGAGAGAGCCGCGGGCAGATACGCAGTATTTT

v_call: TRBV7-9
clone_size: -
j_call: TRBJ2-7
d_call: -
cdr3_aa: CASSLALGGRGYEQYF
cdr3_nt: TGTGCCAGCAGCTTAGCACTGGGGGGGCGCGGGTACGAGCAGTACTTC

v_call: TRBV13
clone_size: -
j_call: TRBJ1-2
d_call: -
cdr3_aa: CASSSRGNRGYGYTF
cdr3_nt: TGTGCCAGCAGCTCCCGTGGAAACAGAGGGTATGGCTACACCTTC

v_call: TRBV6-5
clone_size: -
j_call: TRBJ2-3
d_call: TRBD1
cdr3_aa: CASSYGQGALDTQYF
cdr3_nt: TGTGCCAGCAGTTACGGACAGGGGGCTTTAGATACGCAGTATTTT

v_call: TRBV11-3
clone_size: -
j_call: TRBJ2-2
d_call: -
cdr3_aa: CASSQGPANTGELFF
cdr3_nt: TGTGCCAGCAGCCAGGGGCCCGCGAACACCGGGGAGCTGTTTTTT

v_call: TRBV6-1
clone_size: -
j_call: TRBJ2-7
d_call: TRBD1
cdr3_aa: CASSERRQGDYEQYF
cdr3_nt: TGTGCCAGCAGTGAGCGAAGACAGGGAGACTACGAGCAGTACTTC

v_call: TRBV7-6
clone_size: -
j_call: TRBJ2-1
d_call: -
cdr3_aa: CASSQNPSEQFF
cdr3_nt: TGTGCCAGCAGCCAAAATCCTAGCGAGCAGTTCTTC

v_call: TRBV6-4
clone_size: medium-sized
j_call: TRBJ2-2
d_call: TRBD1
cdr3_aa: CASSETGNWNTGELFF
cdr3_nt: TGTGCCAGCAGTGAGACAGGGAATTGGAACACCGGGGAGCTGTTTTTT

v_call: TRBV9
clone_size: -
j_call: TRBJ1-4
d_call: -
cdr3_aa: CASSVGFRQGVAEKLFF
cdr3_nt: TGTGCCAGCAGCGTTGGCTTTCGGCAGGGAGTGGCTGAAAAACTGTTTTTT

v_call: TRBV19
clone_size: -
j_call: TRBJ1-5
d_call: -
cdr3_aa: CASSNGQPQHF
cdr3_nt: TGTGCCAGTAGTAACGGTCAGCCCCAGCATTTT

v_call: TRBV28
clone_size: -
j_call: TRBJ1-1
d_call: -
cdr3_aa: CASSLGQFTEAFF
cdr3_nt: TGTGCCAGCAGTTTGGGGCAGTTCACTGAAGCTTTCTTT

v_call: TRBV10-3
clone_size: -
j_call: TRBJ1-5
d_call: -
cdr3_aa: CAISDAGSRQPQHF
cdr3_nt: TGTGCCATCAGTGACGCAGGGTCGCGCCAGCCCCAGCATTTT

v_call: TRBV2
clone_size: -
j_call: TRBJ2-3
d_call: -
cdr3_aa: CASSEAPTDTQYF
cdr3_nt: TGTGCCAGCAGTGAAGCCCCCACAGATACGCAGTATTTT

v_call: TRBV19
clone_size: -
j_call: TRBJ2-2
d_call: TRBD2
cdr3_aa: CASSIRLAGGSGELFF
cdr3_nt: TGTGCCAGTAGTATCCGACTAGCTGGGGGGTCTGGGGAGCTGTTTTTT

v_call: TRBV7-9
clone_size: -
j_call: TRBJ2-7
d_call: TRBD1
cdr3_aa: CASSPRTGVDSADYEQYF
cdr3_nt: TGTGCCAGCAGCCCTAGGACAGGGGTGGATTCGGCTGACTACGAGCAGTACTTC

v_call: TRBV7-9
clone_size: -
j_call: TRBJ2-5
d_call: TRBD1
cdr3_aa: CASSPKTGAGETQYF
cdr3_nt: TGTGCCAGCAGCCCGAAGACAGGGGCGGGGGAGACCCAGTACTTC

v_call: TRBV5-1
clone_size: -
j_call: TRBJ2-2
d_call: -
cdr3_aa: CASSLTTDAFNTGELFF
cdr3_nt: TGCGCCAGCAGCTTGACAACGGATGCTTTTAATACCGGGGAGCTGTTTTTT

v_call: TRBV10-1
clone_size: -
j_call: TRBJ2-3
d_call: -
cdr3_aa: CASSEASRKSTDTQYF
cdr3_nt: TGCGCCAGCAGTGAGGCTTCCCGTAAAAGCACAGATACGCAGTATTTT

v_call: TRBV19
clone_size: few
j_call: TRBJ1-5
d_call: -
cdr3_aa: CASSAQQGNQPQHF
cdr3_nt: TGTGCCAGTAGTGCCCAACAGGGCAATCAGCCCCAGCATTTT